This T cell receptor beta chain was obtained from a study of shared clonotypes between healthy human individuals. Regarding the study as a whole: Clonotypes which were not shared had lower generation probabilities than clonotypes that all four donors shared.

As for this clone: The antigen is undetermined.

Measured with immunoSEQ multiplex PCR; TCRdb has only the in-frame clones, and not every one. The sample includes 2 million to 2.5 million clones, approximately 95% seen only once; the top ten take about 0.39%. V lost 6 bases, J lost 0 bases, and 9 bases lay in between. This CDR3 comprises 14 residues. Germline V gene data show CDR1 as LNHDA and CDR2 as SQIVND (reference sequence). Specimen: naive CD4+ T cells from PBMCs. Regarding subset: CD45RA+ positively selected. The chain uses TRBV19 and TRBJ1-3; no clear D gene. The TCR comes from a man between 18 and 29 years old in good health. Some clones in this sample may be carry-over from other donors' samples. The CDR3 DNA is TGTGCCAGTAGCACCATAGGCTCTGGAAACACCATATATTTT. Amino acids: CASSTIGSGNTIYF.